Listed below are T cell receptor beta chains from one sample, sequenced in a study of cytomegalovirus exposure and HLA in healthy donors. The repertoire was sequenced with immunoSEQ multiplex PCR; TCRdb's copy has only in-frame clones and lacks some. Of about 140,000 clones in the sample, 75% to 85% were seen once. The sample taken for sequencing was PBMCs. These receptors were collected from a female donor in good health and CMV-seronegative. Each CDR3 is given with its conserved first and last residue. The D gene is left open where the match is weak. Rows give clone size only sometimes, using once, few, many, or a class for an expanded clone.

>NA|TRBD1|TRBJ2-5|TRBV10-3
TGTGCCATCAGGACAGGACAGGTTGAAGAGACCCAGTACTTC
CAIRTGQVEETQYF
>NA|NA|TRBJ2-3|TRBV6-4
TGTGCCAGCAGGGTTACAGCCACCACAGATACGCAGTATTTT
CASRVTATTDTQYF
>NA|NA|TRBJ2-7|TRBV30
TGTGCCTGGACTAGGGACTTCAACTACGAGCAGTACTTC
CAWTRDFNYEQYF
>NA|TRBD2|TRBJ2-1|TRBV29-1
TGCAGCGTTGCCCAGGGAGGGCATGAGCAGTTCTTC
CSVAQGGHEQFF
>once|TRBD2|TRBJ2-5|TRBV7-9
TGTGCCAGCAGCTCCCGACTAGCGGGAAGAGAGACCCAGTACTTC
CASSSRLAGRETQYF
>few|NA|TRBJ1-1|TRBV7-9
TGTGCCAGCAGCCGTCCGGGACACATGAACACTGAAGCTTTCTTT
CASSRPGHMNTEAFF
>NA|NA|TRBJ2-5|TRBV18
TGTGCCAGCTCACCTGTCCAGGGTCAAGAGACCCAGTACTTC
CASSPVQGQETQYF
>NA|TRBD2|TRBJ2-1|TRBV4-3
TGCGCCAGCAGTAACGGACTAGCGGGAGAAAATGAGCAGTTCTTC
CASSNGLAGENEQFF
>NA|TRBD2|TRBJ2-1|TRBV4-1
TGCGCCAGCAGCCAAGAATTAAGCGGGAGAAGGGATGAGCAGTTCTTC
CASSQELSGRRDEQFF
>NA|NA|TRBJ2-3|TRBV30
TGTGCCTGGAGGGGGAGGGATACGCAGTATTTT
CAWRGRDTQYF
>NA|TRBD1|TRBJ1-5|TRBV19
TGTGCCAGTAGCCTCGGGGCAGGGGGTGACAATCAGCCCCAGCATTTT
CASSLGAGGDNQPQHF
>NA|TRBD2|TRBJ2-3|TRBV5-6
TGTGCCAGCAGTACCGGACTAGCAACAGATACGCAGTATTTT
CASSTGLATDTQYF
>NA|TRBD1|TRBJ1-4|TRBV27
TGTGCCAGCAGTCCGGACAGGGGTAGGTTGGAACTGTTTTTT
CASSPDRGRLELFF
>NA|TRBD1|TRBJ2-3|TRBV10-3
TGTGCCATCGGGGGACAGGGGATGGGCACAGATACGCAGTATTTT
CAIGGQGMGTDTQYF
>NA|TRBD1|TRBJ1-5|TRBV6-5
TGTGCCAGCAAAAGGGAGACAGGGGTCAATCAGCCCCAGCATTTT
CASKRETGVNQPQHF
>NA|NA|TRBJ2-1|TRBV2
TGTGCCAGCAGTGAAAGGATGGGCAACAATGAGCAGTTCTTC
CASSERMGNNEQFF
>few|NA|TRBJ2-7|TRBV5-1
TGCGCCAGCAGCTCGACAGAGTACGAGCAGTACTTC
CASSSTEYEQYF
>NA|NA|TRBJ1-3|TRBV5-4
TGTGCCAGCAGCAACGCACGATCAGGCTCTGGAAACACCATATATTTT
CASSNARSGSGNTIYF
>NA|NA|TRBJ2-1|TRBV23-1
TGCGCCAGCAGTCAAATAGGGGCGGTTGAGCAGTTCTTC
CASSQIGAVEQFF
>NA|NA|TRBJ1-1|TRBV7-9
TGTTCCAGCTGGGGGGGGAACACTGAAGCTTTCTTT
CSSWGGNTEAFF
>NA|TRBD2|TRBJ2-1|TRBV2
TGTGCCAGCCTTCGGACTAGCGGAGCTTACAATGAGCAGTTCTTC
CASLRTSGAYNEQFF
>NA|TRBD2|TRBJ2-3|TRBV15
TGTGCCACCAGCAGAGTCGGGGGGGGAGGCACAGATACGCAGTATTTT
CATSRVGGGGTDTQYF
>NA|NA|TRBJ2-7|TRBV7-2
TGTGCCAGCAGCCCCCAGGGGTTCGCCTACGAGCAGTACTTC
CASSPQGFAYEQYF
>NA|TRBD1|TRBJ2-5|TRBV6-6
TGTGCCAGCGCCGGACAGGGCCAAGAGACCCAGTACTTC
CASAGQGQETQYF
>NA|TRBD1|TRBJ2-3|TRBV9
TGTGCCAGCAGCTTCACTACAGGGGGCACAGATACGCAGTATTTT
CASSFTTGGTDTQYF
>NA|NA|TRBJ2-2|TRBV7-9
TGTGCCAGCAGCTACGGGGAGGCGGCCGGGGAGCTGTTTTTT
CASSYGEAAGELFF
>NA|NA|TRBJ2-5|TRBV18
TGTGCCAGCTCCCCACGGGGGCAGGAGACCCAGTACTTC
CASSPRGQETQYF
>few|NA|TRBJ1-5|TRBV29-1
TGCAGCGCGACGGCCAGGGCCGGTCCCCAGCATTTT
CSATARAGPQHF
>once|TRBD1|TRBJ1-5|TRBV5-1
TGCGCCAGCAGCTCCGGACAGGGTTTGGGGCAGCCCCAGCATTTT
CASSSGQGLGQPQHF
>NA|NA|TRBJ1-3|TRBV5-4
TGTGCCAGCAGCCGGACGTCGGGGGGCTCTGGAAACACCATATATTTT
CASSRTSGGSGNTIYF
>NA|NA|TRBJ1-2|TRBV6-5
TGTGCCAGCAGTTTTGACCCTCAGGGGAGCTATGGCTACACCTTC
CASSFDPQGSYGYTF
>NA|NA|TRBJ2-7|TRBV28
TGTGCCAGCCTGACGCCGGGTAACCTGTACTTC
CASLTPGNLYF
>once|TRBD1|TRBJ1-2|TRBV5-1
TGCGCCAGCAGCTTTTCGGGGGCCCGACAGGGGGCGGATGGCTACACCTTC
CASSFSGARQGADGYTF
>NA|NA|TRBJ1-4|TRBV25-1
TGTGCCAGCAGTGAATCCATCACAGTTAATGAAAAACTGTTTTTT
CASSESITVNEKLFF
>NA|TRBD1|TRBJ2-7|TRBV9
TGTGCCAGCAGCGTAGCTGGGGACAGTCTGCTCGAGCAGTACTTC
CASSVAGDSLLEQYF
>NA|NA|TRBJ2-3|TRBV5-6
TGTGCCAGCAGCTCCCGGGACTCCGATTATACGCAGTATTTT
CASSSRDSDYTQYF
>NA|TRBD2|TRBJ2-1|TRBV27
TGTGCCAGCAGTTCACCGGGACTAGCGAGCTCCTACAATGAGCAGTTCTTC
CASSSPGLASSYNEQFF
>NA|TRBD2|TRBJ2-1|TRBV6-4
TGTGCCAGCAGCCTCCGAACTAGCGGGAAGGGCAATGAGCAGTTCTTC
CASSLRTSGKGNEQFF
>NA|TRBD2|TRBJ2-1|TRBV7-6
TGTGCCAGCAGTCTGAGCGGGGGAGTCTACAATGAGCAGTTCTTC
CASSLSGGVYNEQFF
>NA|NA|TRBJ2-5|TRBV6-6
TGTGCCAGCAGGGCCTGGGAGACCCAGTACTTC
CASRAWETQYF
>NA|TRBD1|TRBJ2-1|TRBV7-9
TGTGCCAGCAGCTCTCACAGGGGGATCACCTACAATGAGCAGTTCTTC
CASSSHRGITYNEQFF
>NA|NA|TRBJ1-3|TRBV7-7
TGTGCTAGCAGCTTACAGAGGACTGGAAACACCATATATTTT
CASSLQRTGNTIYF
>NA|TRBD1|TRBJ2-1|TRBV5-1
TGCGCCAGCAGCTTTCAGGGGGCGCAGAATGAGCAGTTCTTC
CASSFQGAQNEQFF
>NA|TRBD1|TRBJ1-1|TRBV7-6
TGTGCCAGCAGCTTACGAGGGGGACAGGGGAACACTGAAGCTTTCTTT
CASSLRGGQGNTEAFF
>NA|TRBD1|TRBJ1-2|TRBV25-1
TGTGCCAGCAGTGCCGGGACAGGGAGGACCTATGGCTACACCTTC
CASSAGTGRTYGYTF
>NA|TRBD2|TRBJ2-3|TRBV7-2
TGTGCCAGCAGCTTAGTGGTGGGGGGGTTTACAGATACGCAGTATTTT
CASSLVVGGFTDTQYF
>NA|TRBD1|TRBJ1-2|TRBV5-1
TGCGCCAGCAGCCCAATAGGGACAGCTACCGATGGCTACACCTTC
CASSPIGTATDGYTF
>NA|NA|TRBJ1-5|TRBV29-1
TGCAGCGTTCGTGCAGGGAATAGCAATCAGCCCCAGCATTTT
CSVRAGNSNQPQHF
>NA|NA|TRBJ2-7|TRBV4-3
TGCGCCAGCAGCCAAGATGAAGGTCGGGGGCAGTACTTC
CASSQDEGRGQYF
>NA|NA|TRBJ1-1|TRBV4-3
TGCGCCAGCAGCCCCCTAAGCAGCGCGTTGAACACTGAAGCTTTCTTT
CASSPLSSALNTEAFF
>NA|TRBD1|TRBJ1-2|TRBV30
TGTGCCTGGAGTGTGGCAGGGGGCATCTATGGCTACACCTTC
CAWSVAGGIYGYTF
>few|NA|TRBJ2-7|TRBV6-5
TGTGCCAGCAGTTACTCGATAGGGGCGTACGAGCAGTACTTC
CASSYSIGAYEQYF
>NA|NA|TRBJ2-2|TRBV4-1
TGCGCCAGCAGCTTGGGAGTCGGGGAGCTGTTTTTT
CASSLGVGELFF
>NA|TRBD2|TRBJ2-3|TRBV7-3
TGTGCCAGCAGCTACGGGGGGGTTGACACAGATACGCAGTATTTT
CASSYGGVDTDTQYF
>NA|NA|TRBJ2-7|TRBV11-3
TGTGCCAGCAGCTTAGAGCGGGACCCATCCTACGAGCAGTACTTC
CASSLERDPSYEQYF
>few|TRBD1|TRBJ1-2|TRBV5-1
TGCGCCAGCAGCGACCCGAGGTTGACAGGGAGGAACTATGGCTACACCTTC
CASSDPRLTGRNYGYTF
>NA|TRBD1|TRBJ1-6|TRBV27
TGTGCCAGCGGGAGACGACAGGGGAATAATTCACCCCTCCACTTT
CASGRRQGNNSPLHF
>NA|TRBD1|TRBJ2-5|TRBV29-1
TGCAGCGTTGATCGGGACAGGGGGGCGGGGACCCAGTACTTC
CSVDRDRGAGTQYF